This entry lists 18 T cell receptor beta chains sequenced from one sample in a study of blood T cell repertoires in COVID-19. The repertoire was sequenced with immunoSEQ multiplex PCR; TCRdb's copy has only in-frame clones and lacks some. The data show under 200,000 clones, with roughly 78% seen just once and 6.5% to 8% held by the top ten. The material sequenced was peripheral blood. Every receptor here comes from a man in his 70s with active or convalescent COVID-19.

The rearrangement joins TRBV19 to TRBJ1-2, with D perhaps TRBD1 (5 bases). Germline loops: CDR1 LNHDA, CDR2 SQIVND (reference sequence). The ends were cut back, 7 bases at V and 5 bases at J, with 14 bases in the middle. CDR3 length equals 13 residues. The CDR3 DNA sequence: TGTGCCAGTATTGGTCAGGGATTATATGGCTACACCTTC. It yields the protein CASIGQGLYGYTF.

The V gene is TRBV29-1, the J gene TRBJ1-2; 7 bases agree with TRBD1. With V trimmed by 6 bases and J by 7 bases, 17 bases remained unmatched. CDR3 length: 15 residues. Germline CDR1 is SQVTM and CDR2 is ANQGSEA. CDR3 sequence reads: CSVLDRPTGRGGYTF. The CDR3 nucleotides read TGCAGCGTATTGGACAGGCCTACCGGAAGGGGTGGCTACACCTTC.

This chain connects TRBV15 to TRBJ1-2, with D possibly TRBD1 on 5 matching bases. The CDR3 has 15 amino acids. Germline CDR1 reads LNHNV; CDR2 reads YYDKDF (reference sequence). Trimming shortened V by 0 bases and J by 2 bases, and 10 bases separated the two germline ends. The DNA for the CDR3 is TGTGCCACCAGCAGAGATCGGGGACTAAACTATGGCTACACCTTC. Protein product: CATSRDRGLNYGYTF.

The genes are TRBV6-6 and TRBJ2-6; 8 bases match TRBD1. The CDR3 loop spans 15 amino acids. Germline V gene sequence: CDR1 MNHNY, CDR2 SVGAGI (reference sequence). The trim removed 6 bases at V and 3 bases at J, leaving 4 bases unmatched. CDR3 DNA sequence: TGTGCCAGCAGGTCAGGGGGCGGTGGGGCCAACGTCCTGACTTTC. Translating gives CASRSGGGGANVLTF.

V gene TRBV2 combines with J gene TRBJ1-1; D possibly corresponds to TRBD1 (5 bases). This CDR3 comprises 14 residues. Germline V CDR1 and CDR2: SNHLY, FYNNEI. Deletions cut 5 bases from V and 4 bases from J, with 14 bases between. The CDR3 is CASSLAVGGTEAFF. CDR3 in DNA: TGTGCCAGCAGTCTGGCGGTGGGGGGCACTGAAGCTTTCTTT.

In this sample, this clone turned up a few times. This CDR3 reads CASSLQGDYGYTF. CDR3 bases: TGTGCCAGCAGCTTGCAGGGGGACTATGGCTACACCTTC. The chain uses TRBV13 and TRBJ1-2; 7 bases are a match to TRBD1. CDR1 and CDR2 (germline): PRHDT, FYEKMQ (reference sequence). Germline trimming cut 3 bases from V and 3 bases from J; bases unmatched to any gene: 1. This CDR3 is built from 13 residues. The full variable domain, in which reference TRBV13 and TRBJ1-2 provide the parts outside the CDR3, is AAGVIQSPRHLIKEKRETATLKCYPIPRHDTVYWYQQGPGQDPQFLISFYEKMQSDKGSIPDRFSAQQFSDYHSELNMSSLELGDSALYFCASSLQGDYGYTFGSGTRLTVV.

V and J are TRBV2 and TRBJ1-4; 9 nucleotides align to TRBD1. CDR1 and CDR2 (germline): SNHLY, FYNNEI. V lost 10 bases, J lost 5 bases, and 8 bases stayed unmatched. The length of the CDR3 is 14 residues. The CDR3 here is CATLDRGENEKLFF. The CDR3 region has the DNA TGTGCCACACTCGACAGGGGGGAAAATGAAAAACTGTTTTTT. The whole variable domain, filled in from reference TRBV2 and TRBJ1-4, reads EPEVTQTPSHQVTQMGQEVILRCVPISNHLYFYWYRQILGQKVEFLVSFYNNEISEKSEIFDDQFSVERPDGSNFTLKIRSTKLEDSAMYFCATLDRGENEKLFFGSGTQLSVL.

The CDR3: CASTYQPGQDSTNEKLFF. CDR3 DNA: TGTGCCAGCACCTATCAGCCGGGACAGGACTCAACTAATGAAAAACTGTTTTTT. J is TRBJ1-4 and V is TRBV21-1; the D call TRBD1 from the table was never checked on the DNA. TRBV21-1 is termed a pseudogene. The CDR3 runs 18 residues.

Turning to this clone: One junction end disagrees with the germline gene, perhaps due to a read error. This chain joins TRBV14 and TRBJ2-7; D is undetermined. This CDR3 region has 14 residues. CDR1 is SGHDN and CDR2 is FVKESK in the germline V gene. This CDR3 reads CVSSQAWSSYEQYF. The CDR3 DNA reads TGTGTCAGCAGCCAAGCCTGGAGCTCCTACGAGCAGTACTTC.

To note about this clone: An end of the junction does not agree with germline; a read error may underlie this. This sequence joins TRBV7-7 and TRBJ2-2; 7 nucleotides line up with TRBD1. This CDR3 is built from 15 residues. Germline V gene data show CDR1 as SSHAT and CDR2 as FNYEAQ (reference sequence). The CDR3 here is CASSLGGSITGELFF. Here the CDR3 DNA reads TGTGCTAGCAGCTTAGGGGGCAGTATCACCGGGGAGCTGTTTTTT. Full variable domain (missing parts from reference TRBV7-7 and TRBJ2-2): GAGVSQSPRYKVTKRGQDVTLRCDPISSHATLYWYQQALGQGPEFLTYFNYEAQPDKSGLPSDRFSAERPEGSISTLTIQRTEQRDSAMYRCASSLGGSITGELFFGEGSRLTVL.

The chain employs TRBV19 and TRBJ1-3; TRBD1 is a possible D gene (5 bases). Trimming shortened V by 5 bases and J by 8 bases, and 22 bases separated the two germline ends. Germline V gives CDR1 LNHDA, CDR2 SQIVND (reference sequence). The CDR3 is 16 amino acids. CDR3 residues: CASSLHLAGRGYTIYF. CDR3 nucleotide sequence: TGTGCCAGTAGTCTCCACCTCGCAGGGAGGGGATACACCATATATTTT. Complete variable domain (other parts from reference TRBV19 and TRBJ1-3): DGGITQSPKYLFRKEGQNVTLSCEQNLNHDAMYWYRQDPGQGLRLIYYSQIVNDFQKGDIAEGYSVSREKKESFPLTVTSAQKNPTAFYLCASSLHLAGRGYTIYFGEGSWLTVV.

This chain's CDR3 is CASSIIPGRGSGANVLTF. CDR3 DNA: TGTGCCAGTAGTATCATCCCGGGGAGGGGCTCTGGGGCCAACGTCCTGACTTTC. The chain uses TRBV19 and TRBJ2-6, with TRBD2 identical over 7 bases. Germline loops: CDR1 LNHDA, CDR2 SQIVND (reference sequence). The CDR3 has 18 residues. Germline trimming cut 3 bases from V and 0 bases from J; bases unmatched to any gene: 8.

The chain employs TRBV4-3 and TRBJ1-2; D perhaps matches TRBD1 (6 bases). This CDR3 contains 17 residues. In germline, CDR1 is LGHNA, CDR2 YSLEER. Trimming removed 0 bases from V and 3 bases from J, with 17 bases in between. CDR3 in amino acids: CASSQDRGGRGYYGYTF. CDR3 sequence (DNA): TGCGCCAGCAGCCAAGATCGGGGGGGGCGGGGCTACTATGGCTACACCTTC.

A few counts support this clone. CDR3: CASSGGFGDKDTEAFF. CDR3 DNA sequence: TGTGCCAGTAGTGGAGGTTTTGGGGATAAGGACACTGAAGCTTTCTTT. The chain uses TRBV19 and TRBJ1-1, with no clear D. CDR3 length equals 16 residues. V lost 5 bases and J lost 3, with 19 bases in between. CDR1 LNHDA and CDR2 SQIVND come from the germline V gene (reference sequence).

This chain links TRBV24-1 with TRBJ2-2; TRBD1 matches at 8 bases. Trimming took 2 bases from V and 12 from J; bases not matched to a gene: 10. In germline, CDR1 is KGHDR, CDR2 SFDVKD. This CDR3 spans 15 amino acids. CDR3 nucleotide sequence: TGTGCCACCAGTGATTGGGGACAGGAACCCAATCAGCTGTTTTTT. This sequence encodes CATSDWGQEPNQLFF.

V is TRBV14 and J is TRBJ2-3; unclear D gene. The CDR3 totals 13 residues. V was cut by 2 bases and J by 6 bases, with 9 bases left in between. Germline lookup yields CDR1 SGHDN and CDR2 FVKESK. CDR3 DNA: TGTGCCAGCAGCCAAAATCGGGTGGATACGCAGTATTTT. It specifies CASSQNRVDTQYF.

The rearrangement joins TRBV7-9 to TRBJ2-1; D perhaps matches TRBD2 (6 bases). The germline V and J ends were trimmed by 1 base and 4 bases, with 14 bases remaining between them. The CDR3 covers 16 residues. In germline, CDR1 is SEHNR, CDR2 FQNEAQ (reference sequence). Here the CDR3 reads CASSLVAEGGYNEQFF. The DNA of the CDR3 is TGTGCCAGCAGCTTAGTAGCGGAGGGAGGTTACAATGAGCAGTTCTTC.

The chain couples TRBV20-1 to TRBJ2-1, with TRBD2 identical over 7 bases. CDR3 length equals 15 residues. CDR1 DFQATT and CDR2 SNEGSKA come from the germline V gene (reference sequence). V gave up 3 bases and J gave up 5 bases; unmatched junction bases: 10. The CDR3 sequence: CSASGGDLRNNEQFF. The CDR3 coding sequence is TGCAGTGCTAGTGGGGGGGACCTTCGAAACAATGAGCAGTTCTTC.